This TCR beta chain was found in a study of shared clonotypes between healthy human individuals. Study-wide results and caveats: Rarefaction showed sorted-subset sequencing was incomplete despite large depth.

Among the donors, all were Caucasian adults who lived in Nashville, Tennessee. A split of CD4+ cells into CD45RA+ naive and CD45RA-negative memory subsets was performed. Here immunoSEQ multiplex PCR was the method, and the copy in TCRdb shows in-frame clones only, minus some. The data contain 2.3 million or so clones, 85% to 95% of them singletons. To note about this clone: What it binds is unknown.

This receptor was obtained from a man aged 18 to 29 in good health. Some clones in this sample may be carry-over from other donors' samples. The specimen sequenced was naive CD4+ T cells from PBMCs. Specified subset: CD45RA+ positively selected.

Here the CDR3 DNA reads TGTGCCAGCAGCCAAGCCCGCGCGGCCCAGTACTTC. This gives the protein CASSQARAAQYF. The chain joins TRBV14 to TRBJ2-5; D remains ambiguous. CDR3 length: 12 amino acids. Trimming took 1 base from V and 9 from J, leaving 9 bases between them. CDR1 and CDR2 from the germline V gene are SGHDN and FVKESK.